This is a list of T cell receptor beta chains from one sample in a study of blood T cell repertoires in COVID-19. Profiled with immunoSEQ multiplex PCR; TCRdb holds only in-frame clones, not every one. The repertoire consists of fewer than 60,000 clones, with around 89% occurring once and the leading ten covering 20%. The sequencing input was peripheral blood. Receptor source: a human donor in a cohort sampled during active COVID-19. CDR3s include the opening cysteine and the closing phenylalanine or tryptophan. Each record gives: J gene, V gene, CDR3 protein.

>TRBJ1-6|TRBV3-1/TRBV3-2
CASSHNRGGNSPLHF
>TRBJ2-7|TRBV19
CASSHKADIYEQYF
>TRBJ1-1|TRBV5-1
CASTKGGGNTEAFF
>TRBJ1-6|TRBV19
CASSTRTGINSPLHF
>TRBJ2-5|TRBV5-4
CASSLTGGGETQYF
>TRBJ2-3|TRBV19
CASSIDSSGLAGVTDTQYF
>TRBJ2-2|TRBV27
CASSLRLAGFSLNTGELFF
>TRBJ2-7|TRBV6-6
CASKRTDSYEQYF
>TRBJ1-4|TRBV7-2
CASSLGAGEKLFF
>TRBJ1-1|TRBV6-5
CASRDRQNTEAFF
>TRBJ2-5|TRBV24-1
CATSDSTSGGETQYF
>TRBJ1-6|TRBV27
CASTLTGRSYNSPLHF
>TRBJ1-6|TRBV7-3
CASSLAQGANSPLHF
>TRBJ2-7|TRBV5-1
CASSSTSDSYEQYF
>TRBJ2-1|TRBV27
CASSSLGGGEFF
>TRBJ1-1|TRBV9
CASSPSRGLVTEAFF